This TCR beta chain was identified during a study of identical twins. V lost 0 bases to trimming and J lost 2 bases, with 8 bases between them. The CDR3 consists of 16 residues. Germline V gene sequence: CDR1 LGHNA, CDR2 YNFKEQ. TCRdb independently ran MiXCR on the 5' RACE reads; one entry per CDR3 protein. The table includes about 430,000 distinct CDR3 sequences, about a fifth detected once. The gene calls are TRBV4-2 and TRBJ1-6; no clear D gene. The origin of this receptor is a man in his forties or fifties in good health. The sample consisted of naive T cells sorted from blood. CDR3 coding DNA: TGTGCCAGCAGCCAAGAAGGGCCAACCTATAATTCACCCCTCCACTTT. Its protein product is CASSQEGPTYNSPLHF.